Listed here is a single T cell receptor beta chain. CDR3 length: 13 residues. V lost 5 bases, J lost 8 bases, and 4 bases stayed unmatched. From germline, CDR1 is SGHRS and CDR2 YFSETQ. Each CDR3 protein is one row after TCRdb ran MiXCR on the RT-PCR reads. Of about 15,000 distinct CDR3 sequences in the sample, 25% to 30% are singletons; the top ten hold around 39%. The sample originates from a study of patients and donors after allogeneic stem cell transplantation. The clonotype was recovered from a human donor who was either an allogeneic HSCT recipient or a stem cell or donor lymphocyte infusion donor (not recorded which). It is not recorded whose cells these are; they may come from a transplant donor. The chain carries TRBV5-1 and TRBJ1-4; 9 bases are shared with TRBD1. The sequenced material came from blood, either unsorted or a sorted T cell fraction (not recorded which). The CDR3 coding sequence is TGCGCCAGCAGAGGGACAGGGAAGGAAAAACTGTTTTTT. It translates to CASRGTGKEKLFF.